This TCR beta chain was identified during a study of blood T cell repertoires in COVID-19. V was cut by 2 bases and J by 1 base, with 10 bases left in between. The CDR3 contains 15 residues. Germline V gene lookup returns CDR1 SGHNT and CDR2 YENEEA. TCRdb's copy holds only in-frame clones and misses some; the assay was immunoSEQ multiplex PCR. The sample contains 310,000 or so clones, around 91% of which appear only once. This sequence originates from a woman under 30 with acute COVID-19. Input material: PBMCs or T cells enriched from blood (not recorded which). The chain employs TRBV11-3 and TRBJ2-3; perhaps TRBD1 as D (5 bases). The chain's CDR3 is CASSLRQGGTDTQYF. The CDR3 DNA reads as TGTGCCAGCAGCTTAAGGCAGGGCGGCACAGATACGCAGTATTTT. Based on the CDR3 plus reference TRBV11-3 and TRBJ2-3, the full variable domain is EAGVVQSPRYKIIEKKQPVAFWCNPISGHNTLYWYLQNLGQGPELLIRYENEEAVDDSQLPKDRFSAERLKGVDSTLKIQPAELGDSAVYLCASSLRQGGTDTQYFGPGTRLTVL.